This T cell receptor (beta chain) derives from a study of blood T cells in healthy people across ages (dated by TCRdb to the mid-2010s). General notes on the study: In model experiments, roughly one uniquely barcoded TCR beta cDNA molecule per two T cells was captured by template switching. Two additional independent replicas of 1 million unique cDNA reads from the same blood draw were analyzed for two donors (one aged 18 to 30 and one aged 80 or older). The donors were divided into four age groups: young (average approximately 16 years), middle-aged (approximately 41), aged (approximately 64) and long-lived (about 80). To avoid experimental bias, donors of different ages were distributed randomly across sequencing lanes. Using deep sequencing normalized with unique cDNA molecular identifiers, the study measured how TCR beta repertoire diversity changes with age. The paper as a whole reports these results and caveats: The percentage of naive T cells measured by flow cytometry correlated strongly with observed TCR beta diversity. Total diversity estimates from one million sequenced T cells were considered lower bounds and underestimates. As age increased, observed TCR beta diversity per million T cells dropped in a roughly linear way, and a significant reduction was already evident by age roughly 36. Since profiling was done on bulk unsorted PBMCs, naive and antigen-experienced compartments could not be conclusively compared. The long-lived group showed more naive CD4+ T cells, fewer expanded clones and increased TCR diversity than the aged group, suggesting age selection. The CMV infection status of donors was not known, potentially confounding age-related changes in expanded clonotypes.

For this clonotype: The specificity of this receptor is unknown. No base-level quality is on record; no much larger clone is a single base apart.

Systemically healthy Caucasian individuals from Russia, over 30 in total and aged roughly 6 to 95 years, were included as donors. Around 10 milliliters of peripheral blood were collected from each donor into EDTA-treated Vacutainer tubes. Ficoll-Paque density-gradient centrifugation was used to isolate PBMCs, with at least 7 million per sample. Trizol reagent was used to extract total RNA from PBMCs, with at least 5 micrograms per sample. For every donor, flow cytometry on a PBMC aliquot measured the percentage of naive CD45RAhigh/CD27high T cells. The library was obtained by 5' RACE. Reads for this sample came from an Illumina HiSeq 2500. The second PCR ran for about 7 to 11 cycles and used a J-beta primer mix along with a sample-barcoded 5' primer. A template-switch 5' adaptor carrying 12 random nucleotides introduced a unique molecular identifier onto each TCR beta cDNA molecule. Each sample yielded at least 2.5 million CDR3-containing paired-end reads. All of the RNA was converted into first-strand cDNA using the Mint cDNA synthesis kit, with a TRBC-specific oligonucleotide serving as the primer. Following uracil-DNA glycosylase treatment, a first 18-cycle PCR with universal primers M1SS and BC2_uni_R was performed on all cDNA. The original pipeline was this. For normalization, 1 million high-quality reads, each with a distinct molecular identifier, were randomly selected from each sample. Instead of being binned into consensus sequences, reads with shared molecular identifiers were discarded. MiTCR, run with a Q25 quality threshold and the strictest error-elimination algorithm, handled CDR3 identification, clonotype clustering and error correction. Lower-bound total TCR beta diversity was estimated with a nonparametric unseen species model using Euler transformation. TCRdb reanalyzed the raw reads on its own, using fastp at Q25 for trimming and MiXCR for clone calling, and kept in-frame beta chains. Rows with a matching CDR3 protein are joined into one entry that keeps the most common DNA and genes. The V and J calls reflect TCRdb's pipeline rather than the authors' work. Recorded for this sample are approximately 830,000 distinct CDR3 sequences; approximately 67% of them occurred a single time. The top ten hold 25% to 35% of the sample.

Taken from cysteine to phenylalanine, the CDR3 has 14 residues. Only the CDR3 portion is preserved as DNA: 42 bases, with reading frame beginning at the first base. The junction shows trimming of 3 bases on V and 7 bases on J, and the gene matches do not reach 7 bases of it. CDR1 and CDR2 were assigned from the germline V gene as SGDLS and YYNGEE. Recombination joined TRBV9 with TRBJ1-5; TRBD1 aligns with 7 central bases. Sequencing was carried out using blood. The clonotype was recovered from a man aged 30 to 45 in good health. The CDR3 is CASSGEGAAQPQHF. The DNA sequence is as follows: TGTGCCAGCAGCGGTGAGGGGGCAGCGCAGCCCCAGCATTTT.